The 22 T cell receptor beta chains listed next were all sequenced from one sample in a study of T cells after yellow fever vaccination. TCRdb re-called the 5' RACE reads through MiXCR, storing one row per CDR3 protein. Here the sample spans 500,000 to 550,000 distinct CDR3 sequences, 21% being singletons. Sequenced material: PBMCs, taken approximately 22 days after the first yellow fever vaccination. The receptors shown here come from a man between 18 and 35 years old who received the YFV17D yellow fever vaccine.

The chain has TRBV11-2 and TRBJ1-2; D remains ambiguous. The CDR3 runs to 15 residues. Trimming pared 1 base from V and 2 bases from J, leaving 11 bases between. Germline values: CDR1 SGHAT, CDR2 FQNNGV. The CDR3: CASSLAVHRNYGYTF. The CDR3 DNA reads as TGTGCCAGCAGCTTAGCTGTGCACAGAAACTATGGCTACACCTTC.

This clonotype was found many times. The rearrangement uses TRBV29-1 and TRBJ2-5, with D possibly matching TRBD2 (6 bases). Trimming pared 1 base from V and 5 bases from J, leaving 8 bases between. CDR3 length: 12 residues. The germline gives CDR1 SQVTM, CDR2 ANQGSEA. CDR3 loop: CSVEGGVETQYF. In DNA form, the CDR3 reads TGCAGCGTTGAAGGGGGGGTGGAGACCCAGTACTTC.

The chain combines TRBV6-1 with TRBJ1-1; TRBD1 is a possible D gene (5 bases). Germline CDR1 reads MNHNS; CDR2 reads SASEGT. V was trimmed by 5 bases and J by 5 bases, leaving 12 bases between them. CDR3 size: 13 residues. CDR3 in amino acids: CASSPRVRTEAFF. CDR3 coding DNA: TGTGCCAGCAGTCCCAGGGTGAGGACTGAAGCTTTCTTT.

This clonotype was counted a few times. J is TRBJ2-3 and V is TRBV27; TRBD2 aligns across 8 bases. V gave up 3 bases and J gave up 6 bases; unmatched junction bases: 5. The CDR3 totals 14 residues. Germline CDR1 reads MNHEY; CDR2 reads SMNVEV (reference sequence). CDR3 sequence reads: CASSFVGGADTQYF. CDR3 nucleotides: TGTGCCAGCAGTTTCGTCGGGGGGGCCGATACGCAGTATTTT.

The V and J genes are TRBV11-1 and TRBJ1-1; D remains ambiguous. This CDR3 contains 14 residues. V was shortened by 1 base and J by 10 bases, with 16 bases between the two germline ends. CDR1 is SGHAT, CDR2 FQDESV, per germline (reference sequence). The CDR3 region has the DNA TGTGCCAGCAGCTTAGGTACGCCTACGCGAGGAGCTTTCTTT. Amino acid sequence: CASSLGTPTRGAFF.

The chain links TRBV25-1 to TRBJ2-5; 8 bases align to TRBD1. Germline values: CDR1 MGHDK, CDR2 SYGVNS. This CDR3 contains 16 residues. Trimming cost V 6 bases and J 2 bases; bases outside gene matches: 11. The CDR3 is CASSTGRDRRQETQYF. The CDR3 coding sequence is TGTGCCAGCAGCACCGGCCGGGACAGGAGGCAAGAGACCCAGTACTTC.

This clonotype was seen at least ten times. The chain has TRBV4-1 and TRBJ2-3, with D unclear. V lost 1 base, J lost 0 bases, and 8 bases lay in between. Germline CDR1 and CDR2: MGHRA and YSYEKL. The CDR3 loop spans 15 amino acids. The CDR3 sequence: CASSQVYTSTDTQYF. The CDR3 DNA reads as TGCGCCAGCAGCCAAGTTTATACTAGCACAGATACGCAGTATTTT.

The chain joins TRBV5-5 to TRBJ1-5; 7 nucleotides align to TRBD1. The CDR3 has 15 residues. Germline CDR1 reads SGHKS; CDR2 reads YYEKEE (reference sequence). J lost 7 bases, V lost 5 bases, and 12 bases had no gene match. The CDR3 loop is CASSPLTGFLQPQHF. The CDR3 bases are TGTGCCAGCAGTCCCTTGACAGGGTTTCTGCAGCCCCAGCATTTT.

This clonotype was observed a single time. CDR3 nucleotides: TGTGCCAGCACAAGGAGGCCCGGCTCTGGGGCCAACGTCCTGACTTTC. Its protein is CASTRRPGSGANVLTF. This chain joins TRBV6-2 or TRBV6-3 and TRBJ2-6; possibly TRBD2 for D (5 bases). This CDR3 region has 16 residues. V was trimmed by 7 bases and J by 0 bases, leaving 13 bases between them. Germline CDR1 reads MNHEY; CDR2 reads SVGEGT.

This clonotype has just a few counts. The rearrangement joins TRBV29-1 to TRBJ1-1; D perhaps matches TRBD1 (5 bases). Looked up from germline, CDR1 is SQVTM and CDR2 is ANQGSEA. V was trimmed by 7 bases and J by 0 bases, leaving 15 bases between them. CDR3 size: 14 residues. The CDR3 reads CSADLGTVNTEAFF. In DNA form, the CDR3 reads TGCAGCGCGGACCTAGGGACGGTGAACACTGAAGCTTTCTTT.

This clonotype was recorded only once. V gene TRBV5-1 combines with J gene TRBJ2-3; a weak D match, TRBD1 (6 bases). This CDR3 is 15 amino acids long. V was cut by 4 bases and J by 2 bases, with 14 bases left in between. Germline CDR1 SGHRS, CDR2 YFSETQ. CDR3 coding DNA: TGCGCCAGCAGCCAGGGGACCACTTTCACAGATACGCAGTATTTT. Protein sequence: CASSQGTTFTDTQYF.

The chain employs TRBV7-2 and TRBJ2-1; TRBD2 agrees at 7 bases. Germline V gene data show CDR1 as SGHTA and CDR2 as FQGNSA. The CDR3 totals 13 residues. Unmatched junction bases numbered 6, after V lost 6 bases and J lost 7 bases. The DNA for the CDR3 is TGTGCCAGCAGTTATTTCGGGGGGAATGAGCAGTTCTTC. This codes for CASSYFGGNEQFF.

This clonotype was counted only a few times. The V and J genes are TRBV20-1 and TRBJ1-2, with a weak D call TRBD1 (6 bases). The ends were cut back, 6 bases at V and 4 bases at J, with 15 bases in the middle. The V gene's germline CDR1 is DFQATT and CDR2 SNEGSKA (reference sequence). CDR3 size: 13 residues. Here the CDR3 reads CSARPGAGYGYTF. CDR3 nucleotide sequence: TGCAGTGCCCGACCGGGGGCTGGCTATGGCTACACCTTC.

The chain has TRBV4-1 and TRBJ1-6; 9 nucleotides align to TRBD1. The germline V gene has CDR1 MGHRA and CDR2 YSYEKL. The CDR3 spans 16 residues. The V and J ends lost 1 base and 10 bases, in that order; junction bases with no gene match: 8. In DNA, the CDR3 is TGCGCCAGCAGCCAAGCCTCGAGGGACAGGGACTCACCCCTCCACTTT. It translates to CASSQASRDRDSPLHF.

This clonotype has just a few counts. The rearrangement links TRBV7-2 to TRBJ2-7; D perhaps matches TRBD2 (5 bases). Deletions cut 2 bases from V and 9 bases from J, with 23 bases between. The CDR3 covers 16 residues. Germline CDR1 SGHTA, CDR2 FQGNSA. The CDR3 coding sequence is TGTGCCAGCAGCTTATCCCCTCGGCTCGGGGATACGTCGCAGTACTTC. It codes for CASSLSPRLGDTSQYF.

This clonotype was counted a few times. The chain is built from TRBV25-1 and TRBJ2-5; the D gene could be TRBD1 or TRBD2 (5 bases each). Germline CDR1 and CDR2: MGHDK and SYGVNS. Between the trimmed V and J ends, which lost 2 bases and 2 bases, there was a span of 12 bases. This CDR3 has 15 residues. The chain's CDR3 is CASSEGRDAQETQYF. The DNA for the CDR3 is TGTGCCAGCAGTGAAGGTCGGGACGCACAAGAGACCCAGTACTTC.

The V call is TRBV4-2, the J call TRBJ2-3, with D unclear. Trimming took 5 bases from V and 2 from J, leaving 14 bases between them. Per the germline V gene, CDR1 is LGHNA and CDR2 is YNFKEQ. The CDR3 is 15 amino acids. As DNA, the CDR3 is TGTGCCAGCAGCGGCCCGGAATCACACACAGATACGCAGTATTTT. This sequence encodes CASSGPESHTDTQYF.

The chain uses TRBV7-2 and TRBJ1-1; no reliable D call. Trimming stripped 1 base from V and 0 bases from J, with 6 bases between. The CDR3 contains 14 residues. CDR1 SGHTA and CDR2 FQGNSA come from the germline V gene. The CDR3 protein is CASSLDGMNTEAFF. Here the CDR3 DNA reads TGTGCCAGCAGCTTAGATGGGATGAACACTGAAGCTTTCTTT.

The chain carries TRBV20-1 and TRBJ1-1; 7 bases align to TRBD1. This CDR3 contains 14 residues. Germline V gives CDR1 DFQATT, CDR2 SNEGSKA (reference sequence). The V gene end was trimmed by 1 base and the J gene end by 4 bases; junction bases not matched to a gene: 6. This CDR3 reads CSARGPPGGTEAFF. CDR3 DNA sequence: TGCAGTGCTAGAGGCCCCCCAGGGGGCACTGAAGCTTTCTTT.

This chain connects TRBV20-1 to TRBJ1-2, with 12 bases aligning to TRBD1. Germline values: CDR1 DFQATT, CDR2 SNEGSKA (reference sequence). This CDR3 region has 13 residues. The junction had 2 bases not matched to a gene; V was cut back by 3 bases and J by 6 bases. The CDR3 DNA reads as TGCAGTGCTAGGGGGACAGGGGGCGATGGCTACACCTTC. It is translated as CSARGTGGDGYTF.

A few counts support this clonotype. The V gene is TRBV28, the J gene TRBJ1-1, with D maybe TRBD1 (6 bases). Germline CDR1 and CDR2: MDHEN and SYDVKM. The CDR3 runs 14 residues. The V end lost 6 bases, the J end lost 1 base, and 12 bases lay between the germline ends. The CDR3 spells CASRKGGPNTEAFF. The CDR3, as DNA: TGTGCCAGCAGAAAAGGGGGACCGAACACTGAAGCTTTCTTT. Using reference TRBV28 and TRBJ1-1 for the parts outside the CDR3, the full variable domain is DVKVTQSSRYLVKRTGEKVFLECVQDMDHENMFWYRQDPGLGLRLIYFSYDVKMKEKGDIPEGYSVSREKKERFSLILESASTNQTSMYLCASRKGGPNTEAFFGQGTRLTVV.

The sample holds many counts of this clonotype. The V call is TRBV11-2, the J call TRBJ2-5; D is possibly TRBD2 (6 bases). CDR1 SGHAT and CDR2 FQNNGV come from the germline V gene. The ends were cut back, 5 bases at V and 4 bases at J, with 11 bases in the middle. The CDR3 consists of 13 residues. As DNA, the CDR3 is TGTGCCAGCAGCCAACGGCGGGGAGAGACCCAGTACTTC. As protein: CASSQRRGETQYF.